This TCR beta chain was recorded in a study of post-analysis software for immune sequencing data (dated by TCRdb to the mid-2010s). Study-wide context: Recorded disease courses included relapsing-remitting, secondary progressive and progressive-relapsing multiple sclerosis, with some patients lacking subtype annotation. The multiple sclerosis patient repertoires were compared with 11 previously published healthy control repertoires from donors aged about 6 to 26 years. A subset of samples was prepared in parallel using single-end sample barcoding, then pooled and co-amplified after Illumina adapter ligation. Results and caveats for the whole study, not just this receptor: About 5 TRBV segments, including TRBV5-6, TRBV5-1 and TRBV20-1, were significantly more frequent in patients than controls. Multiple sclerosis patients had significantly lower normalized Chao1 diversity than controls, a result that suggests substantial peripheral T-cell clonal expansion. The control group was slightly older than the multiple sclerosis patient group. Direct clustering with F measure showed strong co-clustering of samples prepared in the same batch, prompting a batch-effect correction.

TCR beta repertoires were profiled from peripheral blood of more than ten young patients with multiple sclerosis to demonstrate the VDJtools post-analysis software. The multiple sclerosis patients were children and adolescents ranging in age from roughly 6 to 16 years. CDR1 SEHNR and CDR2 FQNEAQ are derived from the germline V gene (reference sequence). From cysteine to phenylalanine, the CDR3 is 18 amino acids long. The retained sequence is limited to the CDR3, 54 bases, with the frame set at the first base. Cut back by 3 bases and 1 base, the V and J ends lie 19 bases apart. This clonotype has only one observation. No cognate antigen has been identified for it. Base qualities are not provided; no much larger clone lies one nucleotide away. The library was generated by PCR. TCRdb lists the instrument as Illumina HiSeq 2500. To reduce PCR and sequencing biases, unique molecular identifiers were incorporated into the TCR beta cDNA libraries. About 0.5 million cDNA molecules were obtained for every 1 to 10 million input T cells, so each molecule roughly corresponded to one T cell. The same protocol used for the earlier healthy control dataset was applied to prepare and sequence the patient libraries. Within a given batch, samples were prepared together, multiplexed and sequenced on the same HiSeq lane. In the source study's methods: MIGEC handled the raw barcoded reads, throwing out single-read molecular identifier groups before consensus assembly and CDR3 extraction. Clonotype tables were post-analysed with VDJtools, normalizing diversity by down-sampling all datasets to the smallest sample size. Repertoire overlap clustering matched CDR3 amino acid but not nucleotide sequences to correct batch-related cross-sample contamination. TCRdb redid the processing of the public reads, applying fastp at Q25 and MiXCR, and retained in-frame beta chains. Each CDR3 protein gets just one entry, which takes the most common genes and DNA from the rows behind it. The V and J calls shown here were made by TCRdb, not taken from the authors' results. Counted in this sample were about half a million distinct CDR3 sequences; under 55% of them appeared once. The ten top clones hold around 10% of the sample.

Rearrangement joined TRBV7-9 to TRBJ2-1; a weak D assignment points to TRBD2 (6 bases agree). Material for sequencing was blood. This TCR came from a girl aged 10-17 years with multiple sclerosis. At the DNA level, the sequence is TGTGCCAGCAGCTTTCCCCCCGGAGGGTACCTTTCCTACAATGAGCAGTTCTTC. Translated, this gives CASSFPPGGYLSYNEQFF.